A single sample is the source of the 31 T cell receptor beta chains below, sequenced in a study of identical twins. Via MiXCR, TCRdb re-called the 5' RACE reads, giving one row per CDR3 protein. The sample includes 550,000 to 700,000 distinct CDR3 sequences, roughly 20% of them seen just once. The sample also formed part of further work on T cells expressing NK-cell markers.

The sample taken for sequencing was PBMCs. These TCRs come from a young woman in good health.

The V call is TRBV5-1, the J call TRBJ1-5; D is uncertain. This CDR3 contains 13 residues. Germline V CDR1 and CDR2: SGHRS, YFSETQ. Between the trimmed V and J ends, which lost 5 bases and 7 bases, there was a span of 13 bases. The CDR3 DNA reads TGCGCCAGCAGGGAAGGGTCGGGACAGCCCCAGCATTTT. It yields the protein CASREGSGQPQHF.

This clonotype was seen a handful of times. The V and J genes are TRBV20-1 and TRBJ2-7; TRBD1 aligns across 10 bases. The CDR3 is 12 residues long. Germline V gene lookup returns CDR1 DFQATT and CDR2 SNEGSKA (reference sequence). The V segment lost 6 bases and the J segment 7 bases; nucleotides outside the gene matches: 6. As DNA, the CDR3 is TGCAGTGCGAGACAGGGGGCGCGTGAGCAGTACTTC. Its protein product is CSARQGAREQYF.

The chain's CDR3 is CASALGQTQETQYF. The CDR3 DNA reads TGTGCCAGCGCCCTCGGACAGACACAAGAGACCCAGTACTTC. The chain couples TRBV2 to TRBJ2-5; possible D gene TRBD1, 6 bases. Trimming cost V 8 bases and J 2 bases, with 15 bases left between them. The germline gives CDR1 SNHLY, CDR2 FYNNEI. CDR3 length equals 14 residues.

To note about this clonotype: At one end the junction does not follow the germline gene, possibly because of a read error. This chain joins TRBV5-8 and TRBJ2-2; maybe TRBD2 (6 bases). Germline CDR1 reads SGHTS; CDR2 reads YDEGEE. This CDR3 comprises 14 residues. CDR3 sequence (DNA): TGTGCCATCAGCCATGGACTAACCTACGGGGAGCTGTTTTTT. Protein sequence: CAISHGLTYGELFF.

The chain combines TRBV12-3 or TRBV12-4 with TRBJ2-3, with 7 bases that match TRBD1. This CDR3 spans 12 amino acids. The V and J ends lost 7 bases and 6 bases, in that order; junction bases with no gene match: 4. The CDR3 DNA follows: TGTGCCAGCACCACAGGGGCGGATACGCAGTATTTT. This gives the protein CASTTGADTQYF.

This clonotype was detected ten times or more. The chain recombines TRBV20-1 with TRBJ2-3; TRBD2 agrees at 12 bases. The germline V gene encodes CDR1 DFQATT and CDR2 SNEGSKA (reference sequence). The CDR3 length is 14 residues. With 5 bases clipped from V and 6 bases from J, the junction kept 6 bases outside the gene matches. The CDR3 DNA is TGCAGTGCTCCCAAGACTAGCGGGAGCGATACGCAGTATTTT. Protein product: CSAPKTSGSDTQYF.

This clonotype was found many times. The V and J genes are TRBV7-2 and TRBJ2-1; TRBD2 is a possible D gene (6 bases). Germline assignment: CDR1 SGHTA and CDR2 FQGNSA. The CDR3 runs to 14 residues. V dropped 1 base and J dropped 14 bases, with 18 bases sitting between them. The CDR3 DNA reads TGTGCCAGCAGCTTAGGTACGGATAGCGGTTTTAAGTTCTTC. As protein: CASSLGTDSGFKFF.

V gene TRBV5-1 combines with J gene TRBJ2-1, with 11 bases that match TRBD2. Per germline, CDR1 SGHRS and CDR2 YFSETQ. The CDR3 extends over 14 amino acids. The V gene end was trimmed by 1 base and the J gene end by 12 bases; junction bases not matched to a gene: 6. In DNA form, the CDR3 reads TGCGCCAGCAGCTTGCTAGCGGGGGGCTCCTGGCAGTTCTTC. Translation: CASSLLAGGSWQFF.

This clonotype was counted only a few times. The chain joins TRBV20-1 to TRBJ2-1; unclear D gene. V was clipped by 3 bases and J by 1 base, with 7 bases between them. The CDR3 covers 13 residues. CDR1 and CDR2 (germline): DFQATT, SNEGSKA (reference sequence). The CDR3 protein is CSARFLSYNEQFF. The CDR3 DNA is TGCAGTGCTAGGTTCCTGTCCTACAATGAGCAGTTCTTC.

The chain's CDR3 is CASSSSSDDESYEQYF. CDR3 bases: TGTGCCAGCAGCTCCTCCTCCGACGACGAATCCTACGAGCAGTACTTC. The chain is built from TRBV7-9 and TRBJ2-7; D is unresolved. This CDR3 contains 16 residues. Germline-derived CDR1 and CDR2 are SEHNR and FQNEAQ (reference sequence). V was cut by 4 bases and J by 1 base, with 17 bases left in between. Drawing the rest from reference TRBV7-9 and TRBJ2-7, the complete variable domain is DTGVSQNPRHKITKRGQNVTFRCDPISEHNRLYWYRQTLGQGPEFLTYFQNEAQLEKSRLLSDRFSAERPKGSFSTLEIQRTEQGDSAMYLCASSSSSDDESYEQYFGPGTRLTVT.

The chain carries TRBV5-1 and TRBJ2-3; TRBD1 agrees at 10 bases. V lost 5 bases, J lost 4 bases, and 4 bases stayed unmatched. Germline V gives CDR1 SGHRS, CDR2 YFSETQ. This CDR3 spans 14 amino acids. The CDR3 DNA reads TGCGCCAGCAGGGCCGGGACAGGGGCAGATACGCAGTATTTT. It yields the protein CASRAGTGADTQYF.

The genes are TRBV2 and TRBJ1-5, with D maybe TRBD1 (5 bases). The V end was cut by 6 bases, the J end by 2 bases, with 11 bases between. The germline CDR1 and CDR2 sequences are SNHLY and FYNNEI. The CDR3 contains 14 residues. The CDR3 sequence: CASRWGSGNQPQHF. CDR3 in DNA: TGTGCCAGCAGGTGGGGCAGCGGCAATCAGCCCCAGCATTTT.

The CDR3 DNA is TGCAGTGCTAGAGATCTGCCTAGCGGGGGACCAGATACGCAGTATTTT. Translation gives CSARDLPSGGPDTQYF. This chain links TRBV20-1 with TRBJ2-3; 10 bases are a match to TRBD2. Germline V gives CDR1 DFQATT, CDR2 SNEGSKA (reference sequence). J was trimmed by 4 bases and V by 0 bases; bases with no gene match: 7. The CDR3 length is 16 residues.

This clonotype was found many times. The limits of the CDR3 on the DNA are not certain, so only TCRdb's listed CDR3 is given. This CDR3 is CASSSSNSWNQPQHF. V is TRBV6-5 and J is TRBJ1-5. Germline V lookup: CDR1 MNHEY, CDR2 SVGAGI. With termini counted, the CDR3 has 15 amino acids.

The CDR3 DNA is TGCAGTGCTAGAGCCCCAAACCTGGTGAAAGAGCAGTACTTC. Amino acid sequence: CSARAPNLVKEQYF. The chain uses TRBV20-1 and TRBJ2-7; D unresolved. The V gene's germline CDR1 is DFQATT and CDR2 SNEGSKA (reference sequence). V lost 1 base and J lost 7, with 17 bases in between. This CDR3 contains 14 residues.

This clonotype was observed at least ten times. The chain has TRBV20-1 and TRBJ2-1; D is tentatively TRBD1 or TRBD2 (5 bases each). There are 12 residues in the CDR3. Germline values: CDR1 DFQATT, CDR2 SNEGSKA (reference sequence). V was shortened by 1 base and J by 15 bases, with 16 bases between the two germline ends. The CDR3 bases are TGCAGTGCTAGAGTAATGGGACGGGGCCCGTTCTTC. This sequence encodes CSARVMGRGPFF.

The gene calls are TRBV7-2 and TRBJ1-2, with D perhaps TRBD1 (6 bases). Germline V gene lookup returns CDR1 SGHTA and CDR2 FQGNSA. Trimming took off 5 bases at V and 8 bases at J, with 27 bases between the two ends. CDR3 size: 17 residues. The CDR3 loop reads CASSLIRSGLGGLGYTF. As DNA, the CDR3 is TGTGCCAGCAGCCTCATTCGGTCGGGCCTTGGGGGCTTGGGCTACACCTTC.

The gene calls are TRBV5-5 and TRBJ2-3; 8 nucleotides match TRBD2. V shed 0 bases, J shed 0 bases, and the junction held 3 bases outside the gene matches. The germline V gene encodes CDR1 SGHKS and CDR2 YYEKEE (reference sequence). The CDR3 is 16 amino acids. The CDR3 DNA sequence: TGTGCCAGCAGCTTGGCCGGGACTAGAAGCACAGATACGCAGTATTTT. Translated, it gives CASSLAGTRSTDTQYF.

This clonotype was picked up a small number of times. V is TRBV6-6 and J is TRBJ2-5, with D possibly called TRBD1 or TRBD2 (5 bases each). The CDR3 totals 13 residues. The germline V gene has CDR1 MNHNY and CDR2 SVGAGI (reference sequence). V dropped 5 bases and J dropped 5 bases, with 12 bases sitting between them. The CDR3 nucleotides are TGTGCCAGCAGTGGGGACGCCGGGGAGACCCAGTACTTC. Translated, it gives CASSGDAGETQYF.

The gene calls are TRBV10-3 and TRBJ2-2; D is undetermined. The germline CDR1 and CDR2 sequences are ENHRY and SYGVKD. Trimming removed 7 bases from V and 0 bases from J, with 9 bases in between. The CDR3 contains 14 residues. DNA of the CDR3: TGTGCCATCATCTCCACGCCGAACACCGGGGAGCTGTTTTTT. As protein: CAIISTPNTGELFF.

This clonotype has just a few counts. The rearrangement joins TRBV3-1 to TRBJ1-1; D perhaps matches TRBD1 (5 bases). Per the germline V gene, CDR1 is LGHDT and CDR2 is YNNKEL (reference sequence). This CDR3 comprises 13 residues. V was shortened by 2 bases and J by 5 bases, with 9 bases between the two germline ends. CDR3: CASSQNRPTEAFF. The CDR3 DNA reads TGTGCCAGCAGCCAAAACAGGCCTACTGAAGCTTTCTTT.

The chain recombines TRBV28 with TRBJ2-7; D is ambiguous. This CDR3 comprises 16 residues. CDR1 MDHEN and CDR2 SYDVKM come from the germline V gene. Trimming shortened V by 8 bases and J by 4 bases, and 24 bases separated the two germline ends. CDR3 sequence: CASGPGLLWAYYEQYF. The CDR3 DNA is TGTGCCAGCGGCCCCGGGCTCCTGTGGGCCTATTACGAGCAGTACTTC.

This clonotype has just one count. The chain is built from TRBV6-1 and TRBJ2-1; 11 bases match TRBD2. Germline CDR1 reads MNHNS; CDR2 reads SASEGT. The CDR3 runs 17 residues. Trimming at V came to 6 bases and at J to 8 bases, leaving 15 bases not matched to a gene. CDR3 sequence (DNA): TGTGCCAGCAGCCGAACCCTGGCTAGCGGGGGGTCCGATGAGCAGTTCTTC. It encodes CASSRTLASGGSDEQFF.

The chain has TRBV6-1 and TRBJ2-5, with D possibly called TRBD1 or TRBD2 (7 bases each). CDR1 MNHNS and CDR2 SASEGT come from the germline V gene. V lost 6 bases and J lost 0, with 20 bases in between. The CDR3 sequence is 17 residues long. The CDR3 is CASSPIPGGGYQETQYF. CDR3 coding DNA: TGTGCCAGCAGCCCAATCCCAGGGGGGGGGTACCAAGAGACCCAGTACTTC.

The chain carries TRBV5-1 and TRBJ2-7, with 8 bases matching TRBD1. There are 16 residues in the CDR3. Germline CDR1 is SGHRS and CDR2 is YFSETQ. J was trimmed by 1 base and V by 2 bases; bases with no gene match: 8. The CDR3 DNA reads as TGCGCCAGCAGCTTCTACCGGGACAGGAGTTCCTACGAGCAGTACTTC. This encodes CASSFYRDRSSYEQYF.

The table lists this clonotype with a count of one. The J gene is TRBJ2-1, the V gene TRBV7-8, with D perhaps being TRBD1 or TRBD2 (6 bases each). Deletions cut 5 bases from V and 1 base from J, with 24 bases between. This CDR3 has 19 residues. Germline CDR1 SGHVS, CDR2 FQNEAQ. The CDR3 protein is CASSPTGHGYGSSYNEQFF. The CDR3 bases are TGTGCCAGCAGCCCGACGGGACATGGCTACGGGAGTTCCTACAATGAGCAGTTCTTC.

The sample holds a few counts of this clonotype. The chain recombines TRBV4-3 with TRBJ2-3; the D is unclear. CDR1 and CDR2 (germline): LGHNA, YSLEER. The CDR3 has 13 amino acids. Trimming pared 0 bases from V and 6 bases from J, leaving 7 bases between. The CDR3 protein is CASSQEYADTQYF. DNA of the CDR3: TGCGCCAGCAGCCAAGAATACGCGGATACGCAGTATTTT.

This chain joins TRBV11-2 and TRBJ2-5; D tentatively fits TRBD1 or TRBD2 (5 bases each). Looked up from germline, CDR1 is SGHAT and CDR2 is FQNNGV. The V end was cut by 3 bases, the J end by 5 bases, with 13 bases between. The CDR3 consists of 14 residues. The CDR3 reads CASSFAGDLETQYF. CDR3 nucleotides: TGTGCCAGCAGCTTTGCCGGGGACCTGGAGACCCAGTACTTC.

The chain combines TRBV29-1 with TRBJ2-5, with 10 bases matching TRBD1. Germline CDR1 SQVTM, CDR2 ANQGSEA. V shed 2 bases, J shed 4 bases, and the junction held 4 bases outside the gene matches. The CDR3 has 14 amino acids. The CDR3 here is CSVERGQGGETQYF. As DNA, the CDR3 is TGCAGCGTTGAAAGAGGACAGGGGGGAGAGACCCAGTACTTC.

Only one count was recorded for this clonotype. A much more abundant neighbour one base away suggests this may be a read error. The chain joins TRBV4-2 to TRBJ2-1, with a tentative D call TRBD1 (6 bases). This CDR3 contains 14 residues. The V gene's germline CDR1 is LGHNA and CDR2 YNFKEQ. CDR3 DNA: TGTGCCAGCAGCCGTTCCTTCTGGGACAATGAGCTGTTCTTC. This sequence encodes CASSRSFWDNELFF.

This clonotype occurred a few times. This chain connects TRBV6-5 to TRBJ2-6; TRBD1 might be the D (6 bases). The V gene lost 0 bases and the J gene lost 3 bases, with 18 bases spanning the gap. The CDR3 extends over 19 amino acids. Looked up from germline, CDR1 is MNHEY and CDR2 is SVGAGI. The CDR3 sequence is CASSYSKQGEIGGANVLTF. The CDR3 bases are TGTGCCAGCAGTTACTCGAAACAGGGAGAAATTGGTGGGGCCAACGTCCTGACTTTC.